A selection of T cell receptor beta chains follows, all from one sample in a study of regulatory and conventional T cells in RAG deficiency. Here immunoSEQ multiplex PCR was the method, and the copy in TCRdb shows in-frame clones only, minus some. Of around 20,000 clones in the sample, around 92% were seen once. This sample was shared with a second study, whose subject was regulatory T cells.

The sample comprised CD4+ T cells sorted from blood. The receptors originated from a human donor in good health. Both conserved end residues are part of each CDR3. A D gene is named only where the DNA matches it firmly. Clone size is stated in some rows and not others, as once, few, many or a class when expanded.

J gene,clone size,V gene,D gene,CDR3 DNA,CDR3 protein
TRBJ2-5,once,TRBV10-3,NA,TGTGCCATCACTCGGGGGTTCCAAGAGACCCAGTACTTC,CAITRGFQETQYF
TRBJ2-2,NA,TRBV5-1,NA,TGCGCCAGCAGCTTGGGTGTAGGCCAAGGCACCGGGGAGCTGTTTTTT,CASSLGVGQGTGELFF
TRBJ2-3,NA,TRBV10-1,NA,TGCGCCAGCAGTTTAAGCACAGATACGCAGTATTTT,CASSLSTDTQYF
TRBJ2-1,few,TRBV6-1,NA,TGTGCCAGCAGTGAACGGGCGGTAGGCAACAATGAGCAGTTCTTC,CASSERAVGNNEQFF
TRBJ2-5,NA,TRBV5-4,TRBD2,TGTGCCAGCAGCCCCGGGACTAGCGGCCCCCAAGAGACCCAGTACTTC,CASSPGTSGPQETQYF
TRBJ1-3,NA,TRBV10-3,NA,TGTGCCATCAGTGAGACAGGGGGAAACACCATATATTTT,CAISETGGNTIYF
TRBJ2-1,NA,TRBV2,NA,TGTGCCAGCAGTGTCAGGTCAGAGCAGTTCTTC,CASSVRSEQFF
TRBJ1-1,NA,TRBV7-9,TRBD1,TGTGCCAGCAGCTTAGAAAGGTTCTACAGGGGGAAGTCTGAAGCTTTCTTT,CASSLERFYRGKSEAFF
TRBJ1-1,once,TRBV19,NA,TGTGCCAGTAGTATACAGGGGCAGGGGCTGAACACTGAAGCTTTCTTT,CASSIQGQGLNTEAFF
TRBJ2-5,NA,TRBV11-1,NA,TGTGCCAGCAGCTTTCTCGGGGGGCAAGCCCAGTACTTC,CASSFLGGQAQYF
TRBJ2-7,NA,TRBV7-4,NA,TGTGCCAGCAGCCCCGCTCGAACGAGCTCCTACGAGCAGTACTTC,CASSPARTSSYEQYF
TRBJ2-7,once,TRBV5-1,TRBD1,TGCGCCAGCAGCCACGGACAGGGACCCTACGAGCAGTACTTC,CASSHGQGPYEQYF
TRBJ2-7,once,TRBV7-2,TRBD1,TGTGCCAGCAGCTTAGCTCAGGGGGCGCAATACGAGCAGTACTTC,CASSLAQGAQYEQYF
TRBJ1-2,NA,TRBV6-5,NA,TGTGCCAGCAGTTACTCTGCAGATTTAAACTATGGCTACACCTTC,CASSYSADLNYGYTF
TRBJ1-5,NA,TRBV5-8,NA,TGTGCCAGCGGGCGGTTCAATCAGCCCCAGCATTTT,CASGRFNQPQHF
TRBJ2-1,NA,TRBV25-1,NA,TGTGCCAGCAGTAGTGGTGAGCAGTTCTTC,CASSSGEQFF
TRBJ1-3,NA,TRBV7-8,NA,TGTGCCAGCAGCTTAGGAGGGGCCTTAAGGTCTGGAAACACCATATATTTT,CASSLGGALRSGNTIYF
TRBJ2-7,once,TRBV29-1,NA,TGCAGCGTTGAAGAAGCTACCTCCTACGAGCAGTACTTC,CSVEEATSYEQYF
TRBJ2-5,NA,TRBV4-1,NA,TGCGCCAGCAGCCCTTCGTGGGGGGAAGAGACCCAGTACTTC,CASSPSWGEETQYF
TRBJ2-7,NA,TRBV7-2,TRBD2,TGTGCCAGCAGCGACCGACTAGCGGGAGTCAACGAGCAGTACTTC,CASSDRLAGVNEQYF
TRBJ1-2,once,TRBV5-4,TRBD1,TGTGCCAGCAGGCCAGACCGGGACAGGGGAGGGTATGGCTACACCTTC,CASRPDRDRGGYGYTF
TRBJ2-2,NA,TRBV5-1,NA,TGCGCCAGCAGCTTGGTTACATTAAACACCGGGGAGCTGTTTTTT,CASSLVTLNTGELFF
TRBJ2-7,NA,TRBV30,NA,TGTGCCTGGAGTCCCGACACCTACGAGCAGTACTTC,CAWSPDTYEQYF
TRBJ2-1,NA,TRBV18,TRBD1,TGTGCCAGCTCACTAAACTTCGGGACAGGAGATAATGAGCAGTTCTTC,CASSLNFGTGDNEQFF